This T cell receptor beta chain came from a study of shared clonotypes between healthy human individuals. As for this clone: Antigen: not known.

General study results and limits: Rarefaction curves obtained for sorted subsets showed sequencing incomplete despite large depth.

In germline, CDR1 is LNHDA, CDR2 SQIVND (reference sequence). V shed 3 bases and J shed 9 bases, with 18 bases lying between them. This CDR3 is built from 15 residues. Template for every sorted-subset replicate PCR totaled approximately 0.2 ug DNA, tens of thousands of T cell genomes. Method: immunoSEQ multiplex PCR; TCRdb's copy keeps in-frame clones and lacks some. The table has about 1 million clones, roughly 70% seen once. This TCR was sampled from a man between 18 and 35 years old in good health. The sample taken for sequencing was memory CD4+ T cells sorted from blood. Subset of the sample: CD45RA-negative fraction. The gene calls are TRBV19 and TRBJ2-1; possibly TRBD2 for D (5 bases). The CDR3 is CASSIKWNSAGEQFF. In DNA form, the CDR3 reads TGTGCCAGTAGTATTAAGTGGAACAGTGCGGGTGAGCAGTTCTTC. The full variable domain, completed using reference TRBV19 and TRBJ2-1, is DGGITQSPKYLFRKEGQNVTLSCEQNLNHDAMYWYRQDPGQGLRLIYYSQIVNDFQKGDIAEGYSVSREKKESFPLTVTSAQKNPTAFYLCASSIKWNSAGEQFFGPGTRLTVL.